This record looks at one T cell receptor beta chain sequence and its context. There is no known antigen for this receptor. No quality values exist for individual bases; no much larger clone is one base distant. CDR1 MNHEY and CDR2 SVGAGI were looked up in the germline V gene. V is pared back by 5 bases and J by 3 bases, with 13 bases lying between the germline termini. Inclusive of the bounding cysteine and phenylalanine, the CDR3 is 14 residues long. Of the read, only the CDR3 DNA is kept; its 42 bases are in frame from base 1. The immunoSEQ Assay, a bias-controlled multiplex PCR, was used to amplify TCRbeta CDR3 regions from genomic DNA. On the authors' methods: Nucleated cell counts per sample were estimated from amplification of reference gene primers within the assay. To quantify the absolute abundance of each unique TCRbeta CDR3 rearrangement, sequence reads were collapsed and filtered. For each sample, productive Simpson clonality was calculated as the square root of Simpson's diversity index over productive rearrangements. The table comes from immuneACCESS by way of TCRdb, which keeps in-frame sequences with V and J called. Part of the clones is missing from these tables; in studies checked, under half for an unresolved V gene and the rest for unknown reasons. The D gene and trimming were derived from the DNA, and the V and J assignments and clone size from that table. The sample profile shows tens of thousands of clones; 80% to 90% of them were found once. The top ten clonotypes cover roughly 5.3% of the sample.

Whole blood was collected in K2EDTA tubes by collaborating institutions according to the institutions' own protocols. For TCRbeta analysis, collaborator samples were shipped as frozen whole blood, as isolated PBMCs, or as DNA extracted from either sample type. The data were taken from a study of blood T cell repertoires in COVID-19 (dated by TCRdb to 2020 to 2021). Broadly, across the study: Samples from collaborators originated in the United States, Italy and Spain and spanned both the acute and convalescent phases of COVID-19. A de-identified subject ID, COVID-19 status, age in years and sex were almost always included in the sample metadata. The prospective study material was composed of cDNA or gDNA derived from T cells, B-cell-depleted T cells, or PBMCs. Where available, HLA class I and class II types were taken from metadata supplied by the sample provider and were not determined by assay-based typing. Deeply sampled blood TCRbeta repertoires from subjects exposed to, actively infected with, or recovered from COVID-19 were included in the dataset. The repertoires were made available in a free public database intended to serve as a resource for research on the immune response to SARS-CoV-2. The samples were drawn from the first 160 participants of the ongoing ImmuneRACE study and from more than 1,000 subjects provided by 6 global collaborators. What the authors observed across the whole study: The quantity of clinical and demographic metadata differed by source and by participant and was supplied without curation.

The source material was peripheral blood. The receptor comes from a man between 45 and 60 years old with active COVID-19. The chain is made from TRBV6-5 and TRBJ1-1; the D region possibly corresponds to TRBD1 (6 bases align). The CDR3 region has the sequence CASSTPRGDTEAFF. The nucleotide sequence is given as TGTGCCAGCAGTACGCCCAGGGGTGACACTGAAGCTTTCTTT.